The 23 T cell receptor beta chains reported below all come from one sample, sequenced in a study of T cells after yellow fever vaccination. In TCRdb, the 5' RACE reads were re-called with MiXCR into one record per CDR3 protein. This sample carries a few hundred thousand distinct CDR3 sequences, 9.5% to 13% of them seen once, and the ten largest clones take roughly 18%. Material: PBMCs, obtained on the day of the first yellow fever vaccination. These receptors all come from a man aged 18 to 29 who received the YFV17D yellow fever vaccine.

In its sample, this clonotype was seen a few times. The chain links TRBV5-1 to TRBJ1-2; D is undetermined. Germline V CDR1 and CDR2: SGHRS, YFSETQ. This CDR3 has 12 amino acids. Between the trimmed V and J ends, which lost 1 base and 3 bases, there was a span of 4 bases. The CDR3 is CASSLTDYGYTF. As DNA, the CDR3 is TGCGCCAGCAGCTTGACGGACTATGGCTACACCTTC. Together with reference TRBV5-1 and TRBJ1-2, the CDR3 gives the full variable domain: KAGVTQTPRYLIKTRGQQVTLSCSPISGHRSVSWYQQTPGQGLQFLFEYFSETQRNKGNFPGRFSGRQFSNSRSEMNVSTLELGDSALYLCASSLTDYGYTFGSGTRLTVV.

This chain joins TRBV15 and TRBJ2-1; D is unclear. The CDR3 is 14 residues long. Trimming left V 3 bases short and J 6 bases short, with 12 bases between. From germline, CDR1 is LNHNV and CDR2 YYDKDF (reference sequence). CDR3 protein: CATSSPRASNEQFF. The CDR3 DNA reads TGTGCCACCAGCAGCCCCCGGGCCTCCAATGAGCAGTTCTTC.

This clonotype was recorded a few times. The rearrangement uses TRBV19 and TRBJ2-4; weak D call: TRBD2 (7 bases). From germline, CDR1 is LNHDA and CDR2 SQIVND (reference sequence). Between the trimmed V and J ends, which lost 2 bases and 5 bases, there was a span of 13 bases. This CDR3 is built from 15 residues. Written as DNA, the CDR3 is TGTGCCAGTAGTATACTTGGGGGGGGGCAAAACATTCAGTACTTC. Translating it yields CASSILGGGQNIQYF.

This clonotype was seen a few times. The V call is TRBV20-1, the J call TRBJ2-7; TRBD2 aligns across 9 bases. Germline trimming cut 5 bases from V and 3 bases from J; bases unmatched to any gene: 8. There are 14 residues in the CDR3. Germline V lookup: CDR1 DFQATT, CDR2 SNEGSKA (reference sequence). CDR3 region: CSARGERGDYEQYV. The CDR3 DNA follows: TGCAGTGCTCGCGGCGAGCGGGGGGACTACGAGCAGTACGTC.

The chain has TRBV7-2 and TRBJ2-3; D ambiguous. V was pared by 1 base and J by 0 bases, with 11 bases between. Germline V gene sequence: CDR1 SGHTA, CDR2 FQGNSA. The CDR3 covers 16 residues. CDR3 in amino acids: CASSLGAELSTDTQYF. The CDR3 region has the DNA TGTGCCAGCAGCTTAGGTGCGGAGCTTAGCACAGATACGCAGTATTTT.

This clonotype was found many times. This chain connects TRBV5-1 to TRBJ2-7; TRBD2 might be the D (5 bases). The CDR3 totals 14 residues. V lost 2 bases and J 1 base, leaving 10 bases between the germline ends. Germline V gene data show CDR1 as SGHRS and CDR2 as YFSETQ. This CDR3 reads CASSFAGDSYEQYF. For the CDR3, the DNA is TGCGCCAGCAGCTTTGCGGGTGATTCCTACGAGCAGTACTTC.

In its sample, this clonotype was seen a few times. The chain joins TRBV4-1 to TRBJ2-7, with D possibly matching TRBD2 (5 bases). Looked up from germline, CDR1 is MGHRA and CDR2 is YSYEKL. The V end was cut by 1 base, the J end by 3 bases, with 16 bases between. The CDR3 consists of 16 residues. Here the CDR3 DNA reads TGCGCCAGCAGCCAAGGATGGTTGGGGAGCAACTACGAGCAGTACTTC. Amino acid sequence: CASSQGWLGSNYEQYF.

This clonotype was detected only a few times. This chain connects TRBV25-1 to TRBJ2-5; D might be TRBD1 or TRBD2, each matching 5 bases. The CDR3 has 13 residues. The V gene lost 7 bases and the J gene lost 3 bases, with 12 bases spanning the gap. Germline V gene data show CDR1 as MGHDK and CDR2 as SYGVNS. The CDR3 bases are TGTGCCAGCAATCGGGACGTAAAAGAGACCCAGTACTTC. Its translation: CASNRDVKETQYF.

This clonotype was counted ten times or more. In DNA, the CDR3 is TGTGCCAGCAGCTTGGGGACTAGCGGGGGGGTGCTCCAGTACTTC. Its translation: CASSLGTSGGVLQYF. The J gene is TRBJ2-5, the V gene TRBV5-4; 15 bases line up with TRBD2. Trimming removed 0 bases from V and 10 bases from J; junction bases left unmatched: 4. From germline, CDR1 is SGHNT and CDR2 YYREEE (reference sequence). The CDR3 consists of 15 residues.

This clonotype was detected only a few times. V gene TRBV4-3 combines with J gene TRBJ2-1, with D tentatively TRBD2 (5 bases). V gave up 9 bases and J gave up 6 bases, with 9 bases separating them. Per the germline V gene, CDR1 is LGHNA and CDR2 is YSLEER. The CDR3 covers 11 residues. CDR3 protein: CARPAGNEQFF. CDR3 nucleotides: TGCGCCAGACCCGCGGGCAATGAGCAGTTCTTC.

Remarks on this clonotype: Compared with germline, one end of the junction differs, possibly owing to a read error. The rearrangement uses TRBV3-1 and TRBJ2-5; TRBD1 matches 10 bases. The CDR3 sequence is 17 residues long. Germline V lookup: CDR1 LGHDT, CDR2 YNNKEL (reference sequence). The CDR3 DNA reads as TGTGCCTGCAGCCAAGTAGTGGGACAGGGGACACAAGAGACCCAGTACTTC. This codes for CACSQVVGQGTQETQYF.

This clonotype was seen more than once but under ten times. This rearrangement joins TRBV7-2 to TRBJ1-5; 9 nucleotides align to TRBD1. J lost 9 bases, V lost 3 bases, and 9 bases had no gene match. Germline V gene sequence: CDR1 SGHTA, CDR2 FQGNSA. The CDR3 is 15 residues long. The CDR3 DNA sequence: TGTGCCAGCAGCTTGGGACAGGGCATGGTTCGGCCCCAGCATTTT. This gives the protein CASSLGQGMVRPQHF.

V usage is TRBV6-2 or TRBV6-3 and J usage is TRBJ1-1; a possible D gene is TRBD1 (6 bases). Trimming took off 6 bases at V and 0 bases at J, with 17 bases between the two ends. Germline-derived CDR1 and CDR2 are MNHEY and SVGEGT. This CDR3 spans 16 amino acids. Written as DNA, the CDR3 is TGTGCCAGCAGAGCAGACAGGCCATCCTTGAACACTGAAGCTTTCTTT. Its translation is CASRADRPSLNTEAFF.

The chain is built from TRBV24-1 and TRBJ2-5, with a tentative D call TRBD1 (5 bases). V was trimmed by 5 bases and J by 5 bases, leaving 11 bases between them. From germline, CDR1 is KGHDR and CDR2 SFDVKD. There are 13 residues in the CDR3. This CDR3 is CATSVPGLETQYF. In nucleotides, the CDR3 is TGTGCCACCAGTGTCCCAGGGTTGGAGACCCAGTACTTC.

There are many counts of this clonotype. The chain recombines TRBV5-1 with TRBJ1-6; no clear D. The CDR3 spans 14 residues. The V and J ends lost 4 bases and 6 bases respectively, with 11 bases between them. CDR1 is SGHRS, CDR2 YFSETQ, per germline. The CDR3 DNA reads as TGCGCCAGCAGCCCTCCGGAGGGTAATTCACCCCTCCACTTT. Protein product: CASSPPEGNSPLHF.

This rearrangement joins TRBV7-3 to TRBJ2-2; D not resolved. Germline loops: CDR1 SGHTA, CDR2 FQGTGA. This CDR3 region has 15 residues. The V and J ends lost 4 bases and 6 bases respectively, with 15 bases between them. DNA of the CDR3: TGTGCCAGCAGCTCACAAGGCTCGATACCCGGGGAGCTGTTTTTT. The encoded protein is CASSSQGSIPGELFF.

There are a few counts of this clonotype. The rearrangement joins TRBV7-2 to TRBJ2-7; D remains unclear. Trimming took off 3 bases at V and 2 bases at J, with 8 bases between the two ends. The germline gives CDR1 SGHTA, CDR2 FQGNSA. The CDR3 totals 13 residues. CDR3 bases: TGTGCCAGCAGCTTGGACGGTACCTACGAGCAGTACGTC. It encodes CASSLDGTYEQYV.

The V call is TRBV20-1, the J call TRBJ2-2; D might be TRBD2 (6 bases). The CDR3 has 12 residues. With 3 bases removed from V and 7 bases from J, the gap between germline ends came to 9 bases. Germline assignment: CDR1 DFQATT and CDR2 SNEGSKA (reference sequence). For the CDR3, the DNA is TGCAGTGCTAGCCGGGGAGGCGGGGAGCTGTTTTTT. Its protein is CSASRGGGELFF.

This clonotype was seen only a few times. As DNA, the CDR3 is TGCGCCAGCAGTTTACAGGGGATCCTTTTAGGGGCCAACGTCCTGACTTTC. Its translation is CASSLQGILLGANVLTF. The gene calls are TRBV5-1 and TRBJ2-6; 7 bases match TRBD1. J lost 4 bases, V lost 5 bases, and 12 bases had no gene match. The germline V gene has CDR1 SGHRS and CDR2 YFSETQ. This CDR3 spans 17 amino acids. The complete variable domain, with remaining parts taken from reference TRBV5-1 and TRBJ2-6, reads KAGVTQTPRYLIKTRGQQVTLSCSPISGHRSVSWYQQTPGQGLQFLFEYFSETQRNKGNFPGRFSGRQFSNSRSEMNVSTLELGDSALYLCASSLQGILLGANVLTFGAGSRLTVL.

The CDR3 nucleotides are TGTGCCAGCAGCCCACTCGGTGGGGGGGCCCCAGATACGCAGTATTTT. Protein product: CASSPLGGGAPDTQYF. The V call is TRBV7-3, the J call TRBJ2-3; weak D call: TRBD2 (7 bases). CDR1 and CDR2 (germline): SGHTA, FQGTGA. Trimming removed 5 bases from V and 4 bases from J, with 19 bases in between. The CDR3 is made up of 16 amino acids.

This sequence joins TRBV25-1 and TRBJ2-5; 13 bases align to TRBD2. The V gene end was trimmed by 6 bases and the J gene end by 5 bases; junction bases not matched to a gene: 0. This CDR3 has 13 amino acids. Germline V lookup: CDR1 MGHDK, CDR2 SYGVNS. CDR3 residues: CASRTSGGETQYF. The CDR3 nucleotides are TGTGCCAGCAGGACTAGCGGGGGGGAGACCCAGTACTTC.

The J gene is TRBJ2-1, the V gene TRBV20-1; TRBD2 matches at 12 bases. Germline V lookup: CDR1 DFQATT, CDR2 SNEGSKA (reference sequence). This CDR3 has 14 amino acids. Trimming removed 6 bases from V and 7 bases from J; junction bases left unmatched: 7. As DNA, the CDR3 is TGCAGTGCGGCTCTAGCGGGGGGGCAGAATGAGCAGTTCTTC. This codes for CSAALAGGQNEQFF.

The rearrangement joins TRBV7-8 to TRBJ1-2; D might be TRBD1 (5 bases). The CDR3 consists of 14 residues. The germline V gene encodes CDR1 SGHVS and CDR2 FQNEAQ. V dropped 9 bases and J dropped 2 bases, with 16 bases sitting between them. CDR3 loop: CARGPGGDNYGYTF. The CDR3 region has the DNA TGTGCCAGGGGCCCCGGAGGGGACAACTATGGCTACACCTTC.